These 10 T cell receptor beta chains share one sample of origin, sequenced in a study of CD4+ T cells in melanoma. The repertoire was sequenced with immunoSEQ multiplex PCR; TCRdb's copy has only in-frame clones and lacks some. The sample includes 10,000 to 13,000 clones, nearly 70% of them seen just once. What was sequenced was cells from a culture (not recorded whether cultured in vitro). All receptors derive from a human donor with melanoma.

This sequence joins TRBV30 and TRBJ1-5; D is possibly TRBD1 (6 bases). The CDR3 loop spans 13 amino acids. The germline gives CDR1 GTSNPN, CDR2 SVGIG (reference sequence). V gave up 5 bases and J gave up 7 bases, with 15 bases separating them. The DNA of the CDR3 is TGTGCCTGGCAGACAGCGAGGGGGCAGCCCCAGCATTTT. Translation gives CAWQTARGQPQHF.

The V call is TRBV7-8, the J call TRBJ2-5; no firm D call. Germline-derived CDR1 and CDR2 are SGHVS and FQNEAQ. Trimming left V 2 bases short and J 5 bases short, with 3 bases between. This CDR3 is built from 11 residues. The CDR3 nucleotides read TGTGCCAGCAGCTTATGGGAGACCCAGTACTTC. This gives the protein CASSLWETQYF. Full variable domain (outside the CDR3, taken from reference TRBV7-8 and TRBJ2-5): GAGVSQSPRYKVAKRGQDVALRCDPISGHVSLFWYQQALGQGPEFLTYFQNEAQLDKSGLPSDRFFAERPEGSVSTLKIQRTQQEDSAVYLCASSLWETQYFGPGTRLLVL.

This clone has a handful of counts. The V call is TRBV7-9, the J call TRBJ2-3, with D hard to call. CDR3 length equals 12 residues. Germline CDR1 SEHNR, CDR2 FQNEAQ (reference sequence). V lost 5 bases and J 4 bases, leaving 7 bases between the germline ends. DNA of the CDR3: TGTGCCAGCAGCCCTCAGTCAGATACGCAGTATTTT. Encoded protein: CASSPQSDTQYF.

CDR3 in amino acids: CASSPATGGREQFF. The CDR3 coding sequence is TGTGCCAGCTCACCCGCAACGGGGGGGCGCGAGCAGTTCTTC. The J gene is TRBJ2-1, the V gene TRBV18, with 8 bases identical to TRBD2. Losses at the gene ends were 3 bases for V and 10 bases for J; bases not matched to a gene: 8. CDR3 length: 14 amino acids. Germline loops: CDR1 KGHSH, CDR2 LQKENI.

This clone appeared a single time. The chain links TRBV7-8 to TRBJ1-1; 10 nucleotides line up with TRBD1. The CDR3 length is 18 residues. V was clipped by 1 base and J by 0 bases; unmatched bases: 8. Germline V CDR1 and CDR2: SGHVS, FQNEAQ. The CDR3 region is CASSLGRSDRGLNTEAFF. CDR3 nucleotides: TGTGCCAGCAGCTTAGGCCGATCAGACAGGGGGCTGAACACTGAAGCTTTCTTT.

The rearrangement links TRBV7-9 to TRBJ2-3; tentatively, D is TRBD2 (5 bases). The V gene's germline CDR1 is SEHNR and CDR2 FQNEAQ (reference sequence). This CDR3 has 16 amino acids. Trimming took 5 bases from V and 2 from J, leaving 17 bases between them. The CDR3 DNA reads as TGTGCCAGCAGCGGACTTAAGACCTCTTCCACAGATACGCAGTATTTT. The encoded protein is CASSGLKTSSTDTQYF.

This chain connects TRBV19 to TRBJ1-2, with D possibly TRBD1 on 6 matching bases. V lost 6 bases and J 2 bases, leaving 16 bases between the germline ends. The CDR3 is 15 residues long. Germline V gene sequence: CDR1 LNHDA, CDR2 SQIVND (reference sequence). This chain's CDR3 is CASSLDRATNYGYTF. The CDR3 DNA reads TGTGCCAGTAGCCTGGACAGAGCCACAAACTATGGCTACACCTTC.

The chain couples TRBV19 to TRBJ1-4, with a possible D match to TRBD1 (5 bases). This CDR3 contains 15 residues. V lost 6 bases and J 7 bases, leaving 18 bases between the germline ends. CDR1 and CDR2 (germline): LNHDA, SQIVND (reference sequence). The CDR3 reads CASRTLGTGTEKLFF. CDR3 coding DNA: TGTGCCAGTAGAACCCTAGGGACGGGCACTGAAAAACTGTTTTTT. Full variable domain (missing parts from reference TRBV19 and TRBJ1-4): DGGITQSPKYLFRKEGQNVTLSCEQNLNHDAMYWYRQDPGQGLRLIYYSQIVNDFQKGDIAEGYSVSREKKESFPLTVTSAQKNPTAFYLCASRTLGTGTEKLFFGSGTQLSVL.

The V gene is TRBV7-9, the J gene TRBJ2-7, with D tentatively TRBD1 (6 bases). Germline CDR1 reads SEHNR; CDR2 reads FQNEAQ (reference sequence). The CDR3 has 16 amino acids. Trimming shortened V by 5 bases and J by 2 bases, and 19 bases separated the two germline ends. CDR3 DNA: TGTGCCAGCAGCCTCGTAATCGGGACACCGACCTACGAGCAGTACTTC. Translated: CASSLVIGTPTYEQYF.

The chain employs TRBV2 and TRBJ1-5, with a possible D match to TRBD1 (5 bases). V was clipped by 8 bases and J by 6 bases, with 11 bases between them. CDR1 and CDR2 (germline): SNHLY, FYNNEI. This CDR3 is 12 amino acids long. The CDR3 spells CASSDTTQPQHF. Here the CDR3 DNA reads TGTGCCAGCTCGGACACAACTCAGCCCCAGCATTTT.